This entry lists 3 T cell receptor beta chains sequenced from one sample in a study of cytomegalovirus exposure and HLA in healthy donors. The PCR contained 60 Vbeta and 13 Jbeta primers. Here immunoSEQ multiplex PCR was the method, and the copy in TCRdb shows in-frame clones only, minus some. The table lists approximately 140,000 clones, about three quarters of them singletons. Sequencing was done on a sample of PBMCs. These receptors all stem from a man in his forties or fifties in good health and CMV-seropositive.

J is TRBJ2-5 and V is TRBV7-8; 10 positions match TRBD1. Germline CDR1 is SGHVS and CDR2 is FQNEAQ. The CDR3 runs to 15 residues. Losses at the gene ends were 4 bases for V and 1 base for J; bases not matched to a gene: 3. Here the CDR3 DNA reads TGTGCCAGCAGCTCTTGGACAGGGGGCCAAGAGACCCAGTACTTC. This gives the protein CASSSWTGGQETQYF.

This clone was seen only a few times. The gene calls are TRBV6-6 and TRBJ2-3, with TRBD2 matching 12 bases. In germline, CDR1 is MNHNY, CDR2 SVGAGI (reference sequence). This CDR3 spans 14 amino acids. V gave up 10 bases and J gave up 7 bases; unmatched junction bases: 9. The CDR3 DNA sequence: TGTGCCACCAATCCGGGACTAGCGGGTAATACGCAGTATTTT. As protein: CATNPGLAGNTQYF.

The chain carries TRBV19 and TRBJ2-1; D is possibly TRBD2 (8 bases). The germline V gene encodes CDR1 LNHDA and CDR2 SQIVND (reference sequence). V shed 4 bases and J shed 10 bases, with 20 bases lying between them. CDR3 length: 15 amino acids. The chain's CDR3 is CASSSPGLGGGEQFF. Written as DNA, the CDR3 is TGTGCCAGTAGTAGTCCGGGACTAGGGGGCGGGGAGCAGTTCTTC.